The clone carrying this TCR beta chain came up a few times. V trimming: 5 bases; J trimming: 9 bases; junction bases outside the gene matches: 2. The CDR3 consists of 13 residues. This specimen comes from a study of T cells in Graves' hyperthyroidism and ophthalmopathy. Patients with uncontrolled infections, other autoimmune diseases, pregnancy or lactation were excluded. RNA transcripts yielded amplified TCR beta CDR3 regions. A set of HTBI primers served as the primers for a first-round RT-PCR of the TCR CDR3. MiXCR, applied by TCRdb to the multiplex PCR reads, yields one record per CDR3 protein. The repertoire includes about 520,000 distinct CDR3 sequences, around 22% of them detected once, and about 11% sits in the top ten.

Input material: blood. The rearrangement joins TRBV12-3 or TRBV12-4 to TRBJ1-6, with 9 positions matching TRBD1. This sequence originates from a woman aged 25 to 39 with Graves' ophthalmopathy. This CDR3 reads CASSTGQGSPLHF. Written as DNA, the CDR3 is TGTGCCAGCAGTACGGGACAGGGTTCACCCCTCCACTTT.